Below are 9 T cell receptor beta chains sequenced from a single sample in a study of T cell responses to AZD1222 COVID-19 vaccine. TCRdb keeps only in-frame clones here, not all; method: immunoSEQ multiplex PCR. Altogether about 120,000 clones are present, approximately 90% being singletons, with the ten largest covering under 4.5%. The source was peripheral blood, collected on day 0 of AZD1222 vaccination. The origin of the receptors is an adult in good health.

CDR3 nucleotides: TGTGCCAGCAGCCAAGATTTCGGGCCTAGCGGGGGGTCTCAAGAGACCCAGTACTTC. It codes for CASSQDFGPSGGSQETQYF. This chain connects TRBV4-2 to TRBJ2-5; 11 nucleotides match TRBD2. Trimming took 0 bases from V and 2 from J; bases not matched to a gene: 11. There are 19 residues in the CDR3. Germline V gene data show CDR1 as LGHNA and CDR2 as YNFKEQ.

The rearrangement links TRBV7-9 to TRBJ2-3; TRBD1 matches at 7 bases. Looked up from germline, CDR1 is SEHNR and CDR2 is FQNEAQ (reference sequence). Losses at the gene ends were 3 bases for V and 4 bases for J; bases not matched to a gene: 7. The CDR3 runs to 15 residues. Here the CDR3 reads CASSFRTGPPDTQYF. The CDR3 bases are TGTGCCAGCAGCTTCCGGACAGGCCCCCCAGATACGCAGTATTTT.

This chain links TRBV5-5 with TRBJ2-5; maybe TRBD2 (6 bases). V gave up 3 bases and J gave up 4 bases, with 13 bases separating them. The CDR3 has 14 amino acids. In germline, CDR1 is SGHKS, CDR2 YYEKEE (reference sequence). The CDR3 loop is CASSSTGGVETQYF. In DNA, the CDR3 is TGTGCCAGCAGCTCCACCGGGGGTGTAGAGACCCAGTACTTC.

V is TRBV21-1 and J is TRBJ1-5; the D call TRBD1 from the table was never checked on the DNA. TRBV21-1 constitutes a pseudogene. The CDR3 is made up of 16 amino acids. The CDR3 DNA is TGTGCCAGCAGCTGCTGCGCAGGGGTAAGCAATCAGCCCCAGCATTTT. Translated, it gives CASSCCAGVSNQPQHF.

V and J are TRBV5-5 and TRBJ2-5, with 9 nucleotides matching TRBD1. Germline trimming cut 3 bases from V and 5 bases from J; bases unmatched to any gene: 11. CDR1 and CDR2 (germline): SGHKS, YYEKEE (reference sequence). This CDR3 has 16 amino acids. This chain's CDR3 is CASSSLPGQGTETQYF. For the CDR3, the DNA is TGTGCCAGCAGCTCTCTCCCGGGACAGGGAACCGAGACCCAGTACTTC.

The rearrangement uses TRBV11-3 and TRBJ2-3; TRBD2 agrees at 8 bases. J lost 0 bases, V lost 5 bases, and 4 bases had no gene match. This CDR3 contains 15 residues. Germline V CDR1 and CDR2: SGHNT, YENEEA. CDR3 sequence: CASSAGGGSTDTQYF. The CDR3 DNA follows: TGTGCCAGCAGCGCGGGCGGGGGGAGCACAGATACGCAGTATTTT.

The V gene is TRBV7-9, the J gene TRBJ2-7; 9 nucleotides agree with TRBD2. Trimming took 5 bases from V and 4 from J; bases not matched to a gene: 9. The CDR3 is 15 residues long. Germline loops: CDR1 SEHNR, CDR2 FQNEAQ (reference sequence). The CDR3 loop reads CASSPFSGGGYEQYF. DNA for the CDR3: TGTGCCAGCAGCCCCTTTAGCGGGGGTGGGTACGAGCAGTACTTC.

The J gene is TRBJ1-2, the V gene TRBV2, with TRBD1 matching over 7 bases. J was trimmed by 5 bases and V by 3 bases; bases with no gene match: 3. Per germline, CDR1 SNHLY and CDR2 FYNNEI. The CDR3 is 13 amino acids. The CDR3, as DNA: TGTGCCAGCAGTGAGGGACAGTATTATGGCTACACCTTC. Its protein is CASSEGQYYGYTF.

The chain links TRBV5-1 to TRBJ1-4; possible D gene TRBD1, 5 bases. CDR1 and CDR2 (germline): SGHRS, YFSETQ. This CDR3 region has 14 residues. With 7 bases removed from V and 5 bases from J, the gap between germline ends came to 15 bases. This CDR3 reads CASPRGDVNEKLFF. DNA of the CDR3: TGCGCCAGCCCTCGGGGGGATGTCAATGAAAAACTGTTTTTT. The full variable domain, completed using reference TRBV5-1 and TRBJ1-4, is KAGVTQTPRYLIKTRGQQVTLSCSPISGHRSVSWYQQTPGQGLQFLFEYFSETQRNKGNFPGRFSGRQFSNSRSEMNVSTLELGDSALYLCASPRGDVNEKLFFGSGTQLSVL.